This TCR beta chain was captured by sequencing in a study of STAT5B mutations in CD4+ large granular lymphocyte leukemia. The CDR3 has 13 residues. Germline V gives CDR1 LGHNA, CDR2 YNFKEQ. Trimming shortened V by 3 bases and J by 5 bases, and 10 bases separated the two germline ends. Study outcomes and limitations: Without putative leukemic clones, patient CD4-sorted repertoires remained more clonal than healthy CD4+ repertoires. Without HLA matching, higher CD4+ than CD8+ T-LGLL clonality could reflect small sample size.

In the study's own analysis: A productive frequency of 2.59 x 10-5 was the lowest detectable. The assay was immunoSEQ multiplex PCR, and TCRdb's table has in-frame clones only and misses some. The DNA gave D and trimming, while V, J and clone size come from that table. This table has about 48,000 clones, roughly three quarters appearing once. This clone was counted only a few times. Its antigen is still unknown. This receptor was obtained from a human donor in good health. The sequenced sample was CD4+ T cells from blood buffy coats. The J gene is TRBJ2-5, the V gene TRBV4-2, with D perhaps TRBD1 or TRBD2 (6 bases each). This CDR3 reads CASSQGGRETQYF. CDR3 nucleotide sequence: TGTGCCAGCAGCCAGGGGGGCCGGGAGACCCAGTACTTC.